This T cell receptor beta chain is drawn from a study of CD8 T cells in ankylosing spondylitis. Overall study findings and caveats: Disease-linked clones displayed a CD8+ phenotype and appeared relatively rarely in peripheral blood. Earlier studies detected some motif variants in reactive arthritis synovial fluid and blood. Clones linked to disease were reported to show significant enrichment in matched ankylosing spondylitis synovial fluid. Characteristic, it appeared, of ankylosing spondylitis blood was a TCR beta motif of eight or nine highly homologous variants.

The CDR3 totals 16 residues. Per germline, CDR1 LNHNV and CDR2 YYDKDF (reference sequence). Trimming pared 0 bases from V and 1 base from J, leaving 10 bases between. Quantitative 5'-RACE with molecular barcodes was used to make the TCR beta libraries. TCRdb re-analysed the 5' RACE reads in MiXCR, keeping a single row per CDR3 protein. The top ten hold under 0.9% of the sample, which has 350,000 to 550,000 distinct CDR3 sequences, 25% to 30% seen once. Worth noting for this clonotype: Antigen unknown.

Sequenced material: blood, either unsorted or a sorted T cell fraction (not recorded which). This receptor was obtained from a male donor with ankylosing spondylitis. V is TRBV15 and J is TRBJ2-1, with D possibly matching TRBD2 (5 bases). In nucleotides, the CDR3 is TGTGCCACCAGCAGAGATAGGAGGATTTCCTACAATGAGCAGTTCTTC. Its translation: CATSRDRRISYNEQFF.